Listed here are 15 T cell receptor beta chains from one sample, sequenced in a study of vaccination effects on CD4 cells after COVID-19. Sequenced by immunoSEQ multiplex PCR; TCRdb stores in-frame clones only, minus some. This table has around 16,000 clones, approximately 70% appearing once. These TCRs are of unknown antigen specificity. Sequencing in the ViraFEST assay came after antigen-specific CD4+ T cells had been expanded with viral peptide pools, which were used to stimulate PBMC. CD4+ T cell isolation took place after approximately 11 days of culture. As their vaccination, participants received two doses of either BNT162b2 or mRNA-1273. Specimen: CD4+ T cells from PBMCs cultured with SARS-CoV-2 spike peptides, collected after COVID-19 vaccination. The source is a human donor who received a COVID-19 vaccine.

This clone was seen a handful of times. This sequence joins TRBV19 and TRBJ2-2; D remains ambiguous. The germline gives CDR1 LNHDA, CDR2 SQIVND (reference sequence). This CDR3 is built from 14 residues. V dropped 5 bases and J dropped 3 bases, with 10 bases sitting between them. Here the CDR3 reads CASSPNRHTGELFF. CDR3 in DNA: TGTGCCAGTAGTCCAAACAGACACACCGGGGAGCTGTTTTTT.

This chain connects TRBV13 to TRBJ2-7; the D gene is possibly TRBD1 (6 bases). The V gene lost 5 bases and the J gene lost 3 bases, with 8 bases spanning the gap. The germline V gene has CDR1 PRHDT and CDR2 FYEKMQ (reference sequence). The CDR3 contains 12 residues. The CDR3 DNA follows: TGTGCCAGCAGCCTCAGGGGCTACGAGCAGTACTTC. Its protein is CASSLRGYEQYF.

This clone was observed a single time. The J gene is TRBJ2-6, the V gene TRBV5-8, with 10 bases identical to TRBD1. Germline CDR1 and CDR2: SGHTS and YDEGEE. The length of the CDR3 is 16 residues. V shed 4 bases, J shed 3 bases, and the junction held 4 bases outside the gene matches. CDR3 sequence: CASSLGQGFGANVLTF. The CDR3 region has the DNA TGTGCCAGCAGCCTGGGACAGGGGTTTGGGGCCAACGTCCTGACTTTC. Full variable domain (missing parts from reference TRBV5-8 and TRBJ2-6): EAGVTQSPTHLIKTRGQQATLRCSPISGHTSVYWYQQALGLGLQFLLWYDEGEERNRGNFPPRFSGRQFPNYSSELNVNALELEDSALYLCASSLGQGFGANVLTFGAGSRLTVL.

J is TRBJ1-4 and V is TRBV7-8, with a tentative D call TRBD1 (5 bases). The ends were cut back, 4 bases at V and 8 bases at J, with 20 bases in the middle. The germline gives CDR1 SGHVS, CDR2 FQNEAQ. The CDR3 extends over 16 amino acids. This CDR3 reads CASSSLMWGVEEKLFF. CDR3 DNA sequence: TGTGCCAGCAGCTCCCTAATGTGGGGGGTAGAGGAAAAACTGTTTTTT.

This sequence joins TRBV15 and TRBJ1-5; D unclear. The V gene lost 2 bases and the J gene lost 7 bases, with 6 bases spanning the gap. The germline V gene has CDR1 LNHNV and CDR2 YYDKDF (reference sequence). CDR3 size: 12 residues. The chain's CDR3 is CATSRQEQPQHF. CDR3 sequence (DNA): TGTGCCACCAGCAGACAAGAGCAGCCCCAGCATTTT.

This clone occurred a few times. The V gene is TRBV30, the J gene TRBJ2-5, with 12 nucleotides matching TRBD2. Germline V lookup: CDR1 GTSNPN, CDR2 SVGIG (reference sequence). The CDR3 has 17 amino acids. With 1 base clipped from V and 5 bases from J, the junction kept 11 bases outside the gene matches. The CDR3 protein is CAWSGRLAGAPGETQYF. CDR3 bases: TGTGCCTGGAGTGGCCGACTAGCGGGAGCCCCGGGGGAGACCCAGTACTTC.

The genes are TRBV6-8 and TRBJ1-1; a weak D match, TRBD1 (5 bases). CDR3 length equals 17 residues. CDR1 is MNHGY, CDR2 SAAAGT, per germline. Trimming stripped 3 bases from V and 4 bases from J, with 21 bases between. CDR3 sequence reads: CASSYLALGAGSTEAFF. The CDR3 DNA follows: TGTGCCAGCAGTTATCTGGCGTTAGGGGCCGGGAGCACTGAAGCTTTCTTT.

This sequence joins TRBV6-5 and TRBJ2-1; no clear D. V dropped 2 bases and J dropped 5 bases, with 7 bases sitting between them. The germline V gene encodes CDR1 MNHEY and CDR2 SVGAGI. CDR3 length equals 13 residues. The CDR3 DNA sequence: TGTGCCAGCAGTTACAGGGATAACAATGAGCAGTTCTTC. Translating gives CASSYRDNNEQFF.

This CDR3 reads CASSLLGTNRRSEAFF. The CDR3 coding sequence is TGTGCCAGCAGCTTATTAGGGACAAATAGACGATCTGAAGCTTTCTTT. The chain couples TRBV11-1 to TRBJ1-1, with D perhaps matching TRBD1 (6 bases). The CDR3 consists of 16 residues. CDR1 SGHAT and CDR2 FQDESV come from the germline V gene (reference sequence). V shed 2 bases and J shed 6 bases, with 19 bases lying between them.

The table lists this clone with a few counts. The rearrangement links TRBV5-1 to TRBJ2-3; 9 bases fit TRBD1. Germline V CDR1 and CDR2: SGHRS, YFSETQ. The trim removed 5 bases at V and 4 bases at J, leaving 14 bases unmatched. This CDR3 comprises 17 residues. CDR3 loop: CASSSVRGGQGPDTQYF. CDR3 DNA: TGCGCCAGCAGTTCTGTACGAGGGGGACAGGGCCCAGATACGCAGTATTTT.

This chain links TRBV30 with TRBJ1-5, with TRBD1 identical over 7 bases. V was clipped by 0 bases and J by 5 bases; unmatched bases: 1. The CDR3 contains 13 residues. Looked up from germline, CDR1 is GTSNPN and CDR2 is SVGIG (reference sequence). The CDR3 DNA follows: TGTGCCTGGAGTGTCAGGGGGGATCAGCCCCAGCATTTT. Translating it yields CAWSVRGDQPQHF.

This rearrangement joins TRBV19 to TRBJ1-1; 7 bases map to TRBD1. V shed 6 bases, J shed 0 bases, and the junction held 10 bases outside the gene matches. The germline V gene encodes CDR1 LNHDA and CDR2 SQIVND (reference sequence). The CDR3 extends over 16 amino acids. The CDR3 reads CASRPGGTVMNTEAFF. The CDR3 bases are TGTGCCAGTAGGCCAGGGGGGACGGTGATGAACACTGAAGCTTTCTTT.

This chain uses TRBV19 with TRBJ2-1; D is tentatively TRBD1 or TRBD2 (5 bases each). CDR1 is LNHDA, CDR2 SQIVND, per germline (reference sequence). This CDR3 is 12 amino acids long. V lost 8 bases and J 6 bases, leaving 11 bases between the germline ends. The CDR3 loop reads CASVSGLNEQFF. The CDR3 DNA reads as TGTGCCAGTGTGTCGGGGCTCAATGAGCAGTTCTTC. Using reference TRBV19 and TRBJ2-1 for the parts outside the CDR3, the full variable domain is DGGITQSPKYLFRKEGQNVTLSCEQNLNHDAMYWYRQDPGQGLRLIYYSQIVNDFQKGDIAEGYSVSREKKESFPLTVTSAQKNPTAFYLCASVSGLNEQFFGPGTRLTVL.

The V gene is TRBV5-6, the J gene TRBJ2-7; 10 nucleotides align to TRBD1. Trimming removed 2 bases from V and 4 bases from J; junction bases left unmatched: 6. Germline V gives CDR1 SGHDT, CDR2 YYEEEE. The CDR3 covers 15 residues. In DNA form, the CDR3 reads TGTGCCAGCAGCTTCCCGGGACAGGGGTCTTACGAGCAGTACTTC. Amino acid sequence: CASSFPGQGSYEQYF.

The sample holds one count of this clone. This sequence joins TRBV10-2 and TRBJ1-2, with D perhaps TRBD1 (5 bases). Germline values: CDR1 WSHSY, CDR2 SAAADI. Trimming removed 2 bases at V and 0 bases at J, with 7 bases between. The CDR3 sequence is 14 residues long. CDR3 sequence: CASSEGGANYGYTF. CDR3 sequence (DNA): TGCGCCAGCAGTGAGGGGGGGGCTAACTATGGCTACACCTTC.